This TCR beta chain is from a study of blood T cell repertoires in COVID-19. The wider study: The samples span acute and convalescent COVID-19 from the United States, Italy and Spain. From T cells, B-cell-depleted T cells, or PBMCs came the material, which was cDNA or gDNA.

Original processing methods: From reference gene primer amplification, estimates of nucleated cell counts were derived. TCRdb's copy holds only in-frame clones and misses some; the assay was immunoSEQ multiplex PCR. The V and J calls and the clone size are those of that table, but D and trimming were determined from the DNA. Of around 97,000 clones in the sample, 80% to 90% are singletons; the top ten hold approximately 3.5%. Trimming removed 3 bases at V and 0 bases at J, with 14 bases between. This CDR3 region has 16 residues. Germline CDR1 and CDR2: SGHVS and FQNEAQ. Sequencing input: peripheral blood. This receptor was taken from a woman aged 60-70 years with acute or convalescent COVID-19. This chain uses TRBV7-8 with TRBJ2-5; D might be TRBD1 (6 bases). Here the CDR3 DNA reads TGTGCCAGCAGCTTGATGGGGACAACGTACCAAGAGACCCAGTACTTC. It encodes CASSLMGTTYQETQYF.